A selection of T cell receptor beta chains follows, all from one sample in a study of sequential checkpoint blockade in melanoma. Produced via immunoSEQ multiplex PCR; TCRdb's table is partial and in-frame only. The table has about 28,000 clones, nearly 85% seen once. The sample in question was CD8+ T cells sorted from blood (inferred from file names), obtained from a patient given nivolumab and ipilimumab in sequence. The source is a human donor with melanoma. Each CDR3 is given with its conserved first and last residue. The D gene is left open where the match is weak. Clone size is stated in some rows and not others, as once, few, many or a class when expanded.

TRBJ2-7,-,TRBV7-9,-,TGTGCCAGCAGCTTAGAAGGCGGTCTATGGCAGTACTTC,CASSLEGGLWQYF
TRBJ2-7,-,TRBV4-3,TRBD1,TGCGCCAGCAGCCAACCCGCCTGGGACAGGGGGTACGAGCAGTACTTC,CASSQPAWDRGYEQYF
TRBJ2-1,-,TRBV6-5,-,TGTGCCAGCAGCCTGGACAGTTTTAACAATGAGCAGTTCTTC,CASSLDSFNNEQFF
TRBJ2-7,-,TRBV13,TRBD2,TGTGCCAGCAGCCACCCCTGGAAGCGGGAGGGATCCTACGAGCAGTACTTC,CASSHPWKREGSYEQYF
TRBJ2-3,-,TRBV28,TRBD2,TGTGCCAGCAGTTTGGTTTTTGCGGCGCGGGGGAGAGCGGCCACAGATACGCAGTATTTT,CASSLVFAARGRAATDTQYF
TRBJ1-6,-,TRBV5-6,-,TGTGCCAGCAGCTTGCTGAATTCACCCCTCCACTTT,CASSLLNSPLHF
TRBJ1-1,once,TRBV14,TRBD1,TGTGCCAGCAGCCGAGAAAGGACAGGGGCCACTGAAGCTTTCTTT,CASSRERTGATEAFF
TRBJ2-7,-,TRBV28,-,TGTGCCAGCAGTTTTAGGAGCGCAGGGGACGAGCAGTACTTC,CASSFRSAGDEQYF
TRBJ1-5,-,TRBV19,-,TGTGCCAGTAGTATAGACCCAGGGGTTGGTCAGCCCCAGCATTTT,CASSIDPGVGQPQHF
TRBJ1-5,once,TRBV4-3,-,TGCGCCAGCAGCCACGGAGAAGCAAGGCAGCCCCAGCATTTT,CASSHGEARQPQHF
TRBJ1-5,-,TRBV19,-,TGTGCCAGTAGTATGAGGGGGAACCAGCCCCAGCATTTT,CASSMRGNQPQHF
TRBJ2-7,-,TRBV4-3,-,TGCGCCAGCAGCCACCGGACAGCAGTTGGCGACGAGCAGTACTTC,CASSHRTAVGDEQYF
TRBJ1-2,-,TRBV2,TRBD1,TGTGCCAGCAAGGGGACAGGGGGCTACTATGGCTACACCTTC,CASKGTGGYYGYTF
TRBJ2-7,-,TRBV7-6,-,TGTGCCAGCAGCTTATTCGAGGGCCCCTACGAGCAGTACTTC,CASSLFEGPYEQYF
TRBJ1-4,-,TRBV2,-,TGTGCCAGCAGTAGCGCTAATGAAAAACTGTTTTTT,CASSSANEKLFF
TRBJ2-7,-,TRBV7-8,TRBD1,TGTGCCAGCAGCTTACGGACCGGGACAGCCTACGAGCAGTACTTC,CASSLRTGTAYEQYF
TRBJ1-1,-,TRBV13,-,TGTGCCAGCAGATCGGGGAACACTGAAGCTTTCTTT,CASRSGNTEAFF
TRBJ2-3,-,TRBV4-2,-,TGTGCCAGCAGTTTGGGCAGGGGCGCAGATACGCAGTATTTT,CASSLGRGADTQYF
TRBJ2-3,few,TRBV7-8,-,TGTGCCAGCAGCCCCAGGGTCGCAGATACGCAGTATTTT,CASSPRVADTQYF
TRBJ2-7,-,TRBV6-5,TRBD2,TGTGCCAGCAGTTCGGGGGGAACGGTGTACGAGCAGTACTTC,CASSSGGTVYEQYF
TRBJ2-3,-,TRBV7-9,-,TGTGCCAGCCGCGCGGATCGTGATACGCAGTATTTT,CASRADRDTQYF
TRBJ2-2,-,TRBV5-4,-,TGTGCCAGCAGCTTAAAGATTGGGCCGGATTACACCGGGGAGCTGTTTTTT,CASSLKIGPDYTGELFF
TRBJ1-1,-,TRBV6-6,TRBD1,TGTGCCAGCAGTTACGGACAGGCGGGGGGATCTGAAGCTTTCTTT,CASSYGQAGGSEAFF
TRBJ2-7,once,TRBV29-1,TRBD2,TGCAGCGTTGCCGGGACTAGACCCTGGGGGATGGACGAGCAGTACTTC,CSVAGTRPWGMDEQYF
TRBJ2-7,-,TRBV6-5,-,TGTGCCAGCCGCCCCGGGTCAACTTACGAGCAGTACTTC,CASRPGSTYEQYF
TRBJ1-5,-,TRBV13,-,TGTGCCAGCAGCGAGGGCTGGGCGGATCAGCCCCAGCATTTT,CASSEGWADQPQHF
TRBJ2-1,-,TRBV27,TRBD2,TGTGCCAGCAGTTTATTAGCGGGAGAGCAGTTCTTC,CASSLLAGEQFF
TRBJ1-2,-,TRBV7-2,TRBD1,TGTGCCAGCAGCTCACCGAGTGGACAGGGAAGAAATGGCTACACCTTC,CASSSPSGQGRNGYTF
TRBJ2-1,-,TRBV4-3,-,TGCGCCAGCAGCCAAGCCTTAGGGGGCGGGATGTTCTACAATGAGCAGTTCTTC,CASSQALGGGMFYNEQFF
TRBJ1-5,-,TRBV7-9,TRBD1,TGTGCCAGCAGCACGACAGGGCCAAATCAGCCCCAGCATTTT,CASSTTGPNQPQHF
TRBJ2-3,-,TRBV5-4,TRBD1,TGTGCCAGCAGGATCTGGACAGGGTATGAAGATACGCAGTATTTT,CASRIWTGYEDTQYF